Each of the 25 T cell receptor beta chains below was sequenced from the same sample in a study of blood T cell repertoires in COVID-19 (TCRdb year 2020). Library generation was performed with the immunoSEQ multiplex PCR assay. TCRdb holds this immuneACCESS table with in-frame rearrangements only. Some clones are missing; in checked studies, unresolved V genes explain under half, and the rest has no known cause. This sample lists 150,000 to 200,000 clones; about 83% were detected once. The ten largest make up over 9% of the sample. Sequences were obtained from peripheral blood. The source of these receptors is a woman aged 70 to 79 with COVID-19, enrolled during active disease.

This chain uses TRBV11-2 with TRBJ2-2; perhaps TRBD2 as D (5 bases). CDR3 length: 15 residues. V dropped 3 bases and J dropped 3 bases, with 11 bases sitting between them. Germline loops: CDR1 SGHAT, CDR2 FQNNGV. Here the CDR3 reads CASSFTGFDTGELFF. CDR3 coding DNA: TGTGCCAGCAGCTTTACGGGGTTTGACACCGGGGAGCTGTTTTTT.

The V call is TRBV12-3 or TRBV12-4, the J call TRBJ1-1; TRBD1 is a possible D gene (6 bases). The CDR3 is 12 amino acids. Between the trimmed V and J ends, which lost 5 bases and 11 bases, there was a span of 15 bases. DNA of the CDR3: TGTGCCAGCAGTGCACAGGGCTCGAGTGCTTTCTTT. Protein sequence: CASSAQGSSAFF.

This chain uses TRBV29-1 with TRBJ2-2; no definite D call. This CDR3 is built from 14 residues. The ends were cut back, 4 bases at V and 3 bases at J, with 12 bases in the middle. Germline V gene sequence: CDR1 SQVTM, CDR2 ANQGSEA. The CDR3 region is CSVGWQVHTGELFF. CDR3 sequence (DNA): TGCAGCGTTGGGTGGCAAGTTCACACCGGGGAGCTGTTTTTT.

The chain links TRBV2 to TRBJ1-1; 11 bases are shared with TRBD1. CDR1 is SNHLY, CDR2 FYNNEI, per germline. The CDR3 has 15 residues. With 5 bases clipped from V and 4 bases from J, the junction kept 6 bases outside the gene matches. This CDR3 is CASSSRTGGITEAFF. CDR3 sequence (DNA): TGTGCCAGCAGTTCGAGGACAGGGGGCATCACTGAAGCTTTCTTT.

This clone was seen a single time. The J gene is TRBJ1-5, the V gene TRBV28; TRBD1 matches 7 bases. The ends lost 8 bases at V and 6 bases at J; junction bases unmatched: 7. CDR1 is MDHEN and CDR2 is SYDVKM in the germline V gene. CDR3 length: 13 residues. CDR3 DNA sequence: TGTGCCAGCTTAGGGACAGTACGTCAGCCCCAGCATTTT. This encodes CASLGTVRQPQHF.

This clone was seen a single time. The chain has TRBV7-3 and TRBJ2-1; 7 positions match TRBD1. This CDR3 region has 17 residues. V shed 2 bases, J shed 4 bases, and the junction held 11 bases outside the gene matches. Germline CDR1 and CDR2: SGHTA and FQGTGA. CDR3 nucleotides: TGTGCCAGCAGCTTACGACACAGGGGTATAATGTACAATGAGCAGTTCTTC. Translation: CASSLRHRGIMYNEQFF.

The chain carries TRBV3-1 (or the pseudogene TRBV3-2) and TRBJ1-6; 7 bases map to TRBD1. Germline CDR1 reads LGHDT; CDR2 reads YNNKEL (reference sequence). The CDR3 covers 14 residues. The junction had 7 bases not matched to a gene; V was cut back by 4 bases and J by 10 bases. This CDR3 is CASSLPDRRSPLHF. The CDR3 region has the DNA TGTGCCAGCAGCCTCCCGGACAGGAGGTCACCCCTCCACTTT.

The V call is TRBV6-5, the J call TRBJ2-2; TRBD1 might be the D (6 bases). Looked up from germline, CDR1 is MNHEY and CDR2 is SVGAGI. Trimming took off 6 bases at V and 5 bases at J, with 16 bases between the two ends. CDR3 size: 15 residues. The chain's CDR3 is CASRQANRETGELFF. CDR3 coding DNA: TGTGCCAGCAGGCAGGCTAACAGGGAGACCGGGGAGCTGTTTTTT.

J is TRBJ1-6 and V is TRBV13; 8 nucleotides match TRBD1. The trim removed 3 bases at V and 3 bases at J, leaving 4 bases unmatched. Germline V CDR1 and CDR2: PRHDT, FYEKMQ (reference sequence). This CDR3 is built from 16 residues. The DNA of the CDR3 is TGTGCCAGCAGCTTTTCGGACAGGGTCTATAATTCACCCCTCCACTTT. This translates into CASSFSDRVYNSPLHF.

The J gene is TRBJ1-4, the V gene TRBV28; 9 bases are a match to TRBD1. CDR1 and CDR2 (germline): MDHEN, SYDVKM. CDR3 length: 15 amino acids. Trimming at V came to 3 bases and at J to 6 bases, leaving 5 bases not matched to a gene. The CDR3 sequence: CASSFSGTGHEKLFF. The CDR3 nucleotides are TGTGCCAGCAGTTTCTCCGGGACAGGGCATGAAAAACTGTTTTTT.

The chain links TRBV11-2 to TRBJ2-7; TRBD2 aligns across 11 bases. Germline CDR1 is SGHAT and CDR2 is FQNNGV. After removal of 0 bases from V and 3 bases from J, the junction contained 1 base not matched to a gene. The CDR3 is 15 amino acids. The CDR3 nucleotides are TGTGCCAGCAGCTTAGATCTAGCGGGGGGCTACGAGCAGTACTTC. Its translation is CASSLDLAGGYEQYF.

This clone occurred once. V usage is TRBV5-4 and J usage is TRBJ2-7; D not certain. CDR1 and CDR2 (germline): SGHNT, YYREEE (reference sequence). The CDR3 runs 14 residues. V was pared by 4 bases and J by 6 bases, with 17 bases between. CDR3 region: CASSRNLARSEQYF. As DNA, the CDR3 is TGTGCCAGCAGCCGCAATTTAGCACGGAGCGAGCAGTACTTC.

This sequence joins TRBV3-1 (or the pseudogene TRBV3-2) and TRBJ1-1; a possible D gene is TRBD1 (5 bases). Trimming took 2 bases from V and 6 from J, leaving 13 bases between them. The CDR3 is 14 amino acids. The V gene's germline CDR1 is LGHDT and CDR2 YNNKEL (reference sequence). The DNA of the CDR3 is TGTGCCAGCAGCCAAACGGGGGGGGAGGCTGAAGCTTTCTTT. Its translation: CASSQTGGEAEAFF.

J is TRBJ2-5 and V is TRBV5-1; the D gene is possibly TRBD2 (5 bases). Germline-derived CDR1 and CDR2 are SGHRS and YFSETQ. The V end was cut by 0 bases, the J end by 2 bases, with 14 bases between. The CDR3 extends over 16 amino acids. CDR3 DNA: TGCGCCAGCAGCTTGGAGATCAGAGGAGGACAAGAGACCCAGTACTTC. Protein product: CASSLEIRGGQETQYF.

The V and J genes are TRBV6-5 and TRBJ2-7; D is ambiguous. V gave up 6 bases and J gave up 6 bases, with 12 bases separating them. The length of the CDR3 is 12 residues. CDR1 is MNHEY, CDR2 SVGAGI, per germline. The CDR3 DNA reads as TGTGCCAGCAGGTCCACAATTGCCGAGCAGTACTTC. Its protein product is CASRSTIAEQYF.

V gene TRBV28 combines with J gene TRBJ1-1; tentative D call: TRBD1 (5 bases). The germline gives CDR1 MDHEN, CDR2 SYDVKM. The CDR3 has 15 residues. V was trimmed by 6 bases and J by 4 bases, leaving 18 bases between them. The CDR3, as DNA: TGTGCCAGCAGACACGGACAATGGGGCGGCACTGAAGCTTTCTTT. Its protein is CASRHGQWGGTEAFF. The full variable domain, rest sourced from reference TRBV28 and TRBJ1-1, is DVKVTQSSRYLVKRTGEKVFLECVQDMDHENMFWYRQDPGLGLRLIYFSYDVKMKEKGDIPEGYSVSREKKERFSLILESASTNQTSMYLCASRHGQWGGTEAFFGQGTRLTVV.

V is TRBV12-3 or TRBV12-4 and J is TRBJ1-5, with D possibly matching TRBD1 (5 bases). There are 12 residues in the CDR3. V lost 6 bases, J lost 7 bases, and 10 bases lay in between. The CDR3 coding sequence is TGTGCCAGCAGGGTCAGGGTCCAGCCCCAGCATTTT. As protein: CASRVRVQPQHF.

V gene TRBV5-6 combines with J gene TRBJ2-3, with 7 bases that match TRBD2. This CDR3 spans 17 amino acids. V shed 2 bases and J 3 bases; nucleotides not matched to a gene: 12. The germline gives CDR1 SGHDT, CDR2 YYEEEE. The DNA of the CDR3 is TGTGCCAGCAGCTTAACGACGGGGTGGGAGGGGACAGATACGCAGTATTTT. It is translated as CASSLTTGWEGTDTQYF. Supplemented by reference TRBV5-6 and TRBJ2-3, the full variable domain reads DAGVTQSPTHLIKTRGQQVTLRCSPKSGHDTVSWYQQALGQGPQFIFQYYEEEERQRGNFPDRFSGHQFPNYSSELNVNALLLGDSALYLCASSLTTGWEGTDTQYFGPGTRLTVL.

This clone has just one count. The rearrangement links TRBV28 to TRBJ2-5; 10 bases are a match to TRBD2. Germline V gene sequence: CDR1 MDHEN, CDR2 SYDVKM. The CDR3 is 15 residues long. Unmatched junction bases numbered 4, after V lost 1 base and J lost 5 bases. As DNA, the CDR3 is TGTGCCAGCAGTTTATTAGCGGGGGGTTTTGAGACCCAGTACTTC. Translation: CASSLLAGGFETQYF.

The chain links TRBV28 to TRBJ1-1; 12 bases are a match to TRBD1. The J segment lost 5 bases and the V segment lost 7 bases, leaving 8 bases of the junction unmatched. Germline CDR1 and CDR2: MDHEN and SYDVKM. The CDR3 has 15 amino acids. In DNA, the CDR3 is TGTGCCAGCACGACCGAGGGACAGGGGGCGACTGAAGCTTTCTTT. This sequence encodes CASTTEGQGATEAFF.

The gene calls are TRBV4-1 and TRBJ1-6; D perhaps matches TRBD1 (5 bases). Germline V lookup: CDR1 MGHRA, CDR2 YSYEKL. The V end was cut by 1 base, the J end by 5 bases, with 12 bases between. The CDR3 spans 16 residues. The CDR3 here is CASSQVDRTDNSPLHF. In DNA form, the CDR3 reads TGCGCCAGCAGCCAAGTTGACAGAACTGATAATTCACCCCTCCACTTT.

This chain connects TRBV2 to TRBJ2-7; 8 bases match TRBD2. This CDR3 comprises 15 residues. The V and J ends lost 3 bases and 0 bases, in that order; junction bases with no gene match: 4. Germline lookup yields CDR1 SNHLY and CDR2 FYNNEI. The CDR3 loop reads CASSDWLAGSYEQYF. Here the CDR3 DNA reads TGTGCCAGCAGTGATTGGCTAGCGGGCTCCTACGAGCAGTACTTC.

This clone was observed once. The chain couples TRBV3-1 (or the pseudogene TRBV3-2) to TRBJ1-2, with TRBD1 matching over 7 bases. The CDR3 has 14 residues. V trimming: 1 base; J trimming: 4 bases; junction bases outside the gene matches: 3. Looked up from germline, CDR1 is LGHDT and CDR2 is YNNKEL (reference sequence). The CDR3 sequence: CASSQGGTVYGYTF. The CDR3 DNA reads as TGTGCCAGCAGCCAAGGAGGGACAGTCTATGGCTACACCTTC.

This clone was counted once. This chain links TRBV3-1 (or the pseudogene TRBV3-2) with TRBJ2-3; D gene ambiguous. CDR1 and CDR2 from the germline V gene are LGHDT and YNNKEL (reference sequence). This CDR3 is 14 amino acids long. V lost 4 bases and J lost 0, with 8 bases in between. CDR3 in amino acids: CASSRSTSTDTQYF. CDR3 coding DNA: TGTGCCAGCAGCCGATCGACTAGCACAGATACGCAGTATTTT.

The genes are TRBV28 and TRBJ1-5, with 9 bases matching TRBD1. Germline trimming cut 7 bases from V and 2 bases from J; bases unmatched to any gene: 12. Germline V gene lookup returns CDR1 MDHEN and CDR2 SYDVKM. The CDR3 is 17 amino acids. CDR3 nucleotide sequence: TGTGCCAGCACTATTTTGGGGACAGGGAACGGCAATCAGCCCCAGCATTTT. Amino acid sequence: CASTILGTGNGNQPQHF.